This entry features one T cell receptor beta chain sequence. The data were obtained in a study of blood T cell repertoires in COVID-19. Study summary: Researchers got acute and convalescent COVID-19 samples from the United States, Italy and Spain. PBMCs, B-cell-depleted T cells, or T cells provided the cDNA or gDNA that made up the material.

The Seattle patients, enrolled during active infection, were followed longitudinally. V was pared by 1 base and J by 3 bases, with 3 bases of the junction left unmatched. CDR1 is PRHDT, CDR2 FYEKMQ, per germline (reference sequence). CDR3 length: 15 amino acids. Methods used by the authors: It was from reference gene primer amplification that nucleated cell counts were estimated. Here immunoSEQ multiplex PCR was the method, and the copy in TCRdb shows in-frame clones only, minus some. Clone size and the V and J calls come from that table; the DNA yielded D and trimming. Of 260,000 or so clones in the sample, roughly 79% were seen once.

This TCR was sampled from a woman of 80 years or more with COVID-19, enrolled during active disease. This chain joins TRBV13 and TRBJ2-1; 7 positions agree with TRBD2. The sample taken for sequencing was peripheral blood. The CDR3 loop is CASSLVLADYNEQFF. The CDR3 region has the DNA TGTGCCAGCAGCTTAGTTCTAGCGGACTACAATGAGCAGTTCTTC. Complete variable domain (other parts from reference TRBV13 and TRBJ2-1): AAGVIQSPRHLIKEKRETATLKCYPIPRHDTVYWYQQGPGQDPQFLISFYEKMQSDKGSIPDRFSAQQFSDYHSELNMSSLELGDSALYFCASSLVLADYNEQFFGPGTRLTVL.